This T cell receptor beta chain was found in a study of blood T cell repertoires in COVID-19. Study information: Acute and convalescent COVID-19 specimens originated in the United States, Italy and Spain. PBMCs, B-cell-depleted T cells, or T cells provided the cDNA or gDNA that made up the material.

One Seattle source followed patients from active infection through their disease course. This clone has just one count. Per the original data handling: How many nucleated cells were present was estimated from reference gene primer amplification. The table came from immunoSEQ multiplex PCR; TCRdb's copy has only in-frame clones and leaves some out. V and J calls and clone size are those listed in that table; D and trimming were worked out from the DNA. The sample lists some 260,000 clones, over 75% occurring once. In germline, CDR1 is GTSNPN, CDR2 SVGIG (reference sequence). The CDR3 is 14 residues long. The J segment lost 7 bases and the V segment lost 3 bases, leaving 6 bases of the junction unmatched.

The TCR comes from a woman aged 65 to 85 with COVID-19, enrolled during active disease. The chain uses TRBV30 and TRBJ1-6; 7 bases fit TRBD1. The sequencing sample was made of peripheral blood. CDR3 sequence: CAWREQGRNSPLHF. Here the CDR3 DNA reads TGTGCCTGGAGAGAACAGGGGAGGAATTCACCCCTCCACTTT.